This T cell receptor beta chain was recovered during a study of cytomegalovirus exposure and HLA in healthy donors. Study-wide points: CMV antigen specificity of a few CMV-associated chains was confirmed in vitro. By a later analysis, the bulk of CMV-associated TCR beta chains appeared HLA-restricted. The classifier, whose performance was assessed in both the original and validation cohorts, reportedly diagnosed cytomegalovirus status with high specificity and sensitivity.

Concerning this clone: Its antigen is still unknown.

This CDR3 comprises 13 residues. In germline, CDR1 is MGHRA, CDR2 YSYEKL. Trimming pared 4 bases from V and 1 base from J, leaving 4 bases between. Amplification used 60 Vbeta primers and 13 Jbeta primers. Measured with immunoSEQ multiplex PCR; TCRdb has only the in-frame clones, and not every one. Here the sample table reports roughly 190,000 clones. Healthy bone marrow donors made up the donor group. The rearrangement joins TRBV4-1 to TRBJ2-2; D not resolved. What was sequenced was PBMCs. The receptor's source is a man aged 30-40 years in good health and CMV-seronegative. CDR3 DNA: TGCGCCAGCAGCCCACAGAACACCGGGGAGCTGTTTTTT. Translation gives CASSPQNTGELFF.